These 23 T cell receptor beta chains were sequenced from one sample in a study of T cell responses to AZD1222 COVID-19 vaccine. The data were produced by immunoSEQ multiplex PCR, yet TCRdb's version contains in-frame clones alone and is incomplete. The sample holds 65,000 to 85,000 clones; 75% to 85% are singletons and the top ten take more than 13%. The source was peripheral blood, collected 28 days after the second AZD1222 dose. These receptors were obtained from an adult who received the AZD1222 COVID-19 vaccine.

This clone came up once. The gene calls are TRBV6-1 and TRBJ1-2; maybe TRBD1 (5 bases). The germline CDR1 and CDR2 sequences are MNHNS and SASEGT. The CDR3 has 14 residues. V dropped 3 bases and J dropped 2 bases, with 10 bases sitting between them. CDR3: CASSDGGRNYGYTF. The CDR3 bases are TGTGCCAGCAGTGATGGGGGAAGGAACTATGGCTACACCTTC.

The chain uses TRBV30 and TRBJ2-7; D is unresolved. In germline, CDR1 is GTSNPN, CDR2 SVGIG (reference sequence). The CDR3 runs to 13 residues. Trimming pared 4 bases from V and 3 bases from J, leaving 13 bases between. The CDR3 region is CAWKRSGLYEQYF. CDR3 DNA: TGTGCCTGGAAACGCTCAGGCCTCTACGAGCAGTACTTC.

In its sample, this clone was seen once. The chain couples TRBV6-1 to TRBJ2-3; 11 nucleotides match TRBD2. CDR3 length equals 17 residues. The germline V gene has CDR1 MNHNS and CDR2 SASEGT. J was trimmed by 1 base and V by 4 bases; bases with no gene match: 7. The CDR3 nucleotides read TGTGCCAGCAGTGTATTTAGCGGGGGGGCCGGCACAGATACGCAGTATTTT. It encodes CASSVFSGGAGTDTQYF.

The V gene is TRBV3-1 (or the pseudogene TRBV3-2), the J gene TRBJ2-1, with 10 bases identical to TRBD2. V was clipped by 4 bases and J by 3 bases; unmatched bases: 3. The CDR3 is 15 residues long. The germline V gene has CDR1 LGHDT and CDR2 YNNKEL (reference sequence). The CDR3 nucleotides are TGTGCCAGCAGCCTGATAGCGGGGGGCTACAATGAGCAGTTCTTC. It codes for CASSLIAGGYNEQFF.

The CDR3, as DNA: TGTGCCAGCAGCTTAGGACAGACTAGCAATCAGCCCCAGCATTTT. Protein sequence: CASSLGQTSNQPQHF. This chain joins TRBV7-2 and TRBJ1-5; TRBD1 is a possible D gene (5 bases). V was trimmed by 1 base and J by 0 bases, leaving 7 bases between them. From germline, CDR1 is SGHTA and CDR2 FQGNSA. The CDR3 covers 15 residues.

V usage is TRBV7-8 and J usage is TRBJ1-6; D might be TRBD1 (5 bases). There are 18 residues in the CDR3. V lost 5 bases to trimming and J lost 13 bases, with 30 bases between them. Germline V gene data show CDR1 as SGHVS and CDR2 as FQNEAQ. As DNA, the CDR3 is TGTGCCAGCAGCGTTACCGCCGAGCCAGGGAACGTACTTTCCCCCCTCCACTTT. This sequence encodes CASSVTAEPGNVLSPLHF.

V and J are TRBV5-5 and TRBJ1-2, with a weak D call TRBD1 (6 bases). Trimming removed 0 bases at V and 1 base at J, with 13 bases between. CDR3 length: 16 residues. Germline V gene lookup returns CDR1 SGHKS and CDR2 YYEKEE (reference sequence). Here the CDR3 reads CASSLVLGAVNYGYTF. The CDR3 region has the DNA TGTGCCAGCAGCTTGGTGTTGGGGGCGGTTAACTATGGCTACACCTTC.

The CDR3 DNA follows: TGTGCCTGGAGTAACAGTGAAAAACTGTTTTTT. As protein: CAWSNSEKLFF. This chain uses TRBV30 with TRBJ1-4, with D unclear. V shed 2 bases and J shed 7 bases, with 5 bases lying between them. Germline V gene sequence: CDR1 GTSNPN, CDR2 SVGIG (reference sequence). This CDR3 is 11 amino acids long.

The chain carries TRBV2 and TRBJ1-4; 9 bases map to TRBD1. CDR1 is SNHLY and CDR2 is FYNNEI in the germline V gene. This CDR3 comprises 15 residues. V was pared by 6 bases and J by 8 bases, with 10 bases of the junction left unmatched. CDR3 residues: CASSPTGGEGEKLFF. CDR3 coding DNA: TGTGCCAGCAGCCCTACAGGGGGCGAGGGAGAAAAACTGTTTTTT.

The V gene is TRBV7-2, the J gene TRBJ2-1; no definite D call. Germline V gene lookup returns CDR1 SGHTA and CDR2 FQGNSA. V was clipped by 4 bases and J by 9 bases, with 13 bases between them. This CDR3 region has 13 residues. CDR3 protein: CASSSTPSSEQFF. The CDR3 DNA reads TGTGCCAGCAGCTCGACTCCATCATCTGAGCAGTTCTTC.

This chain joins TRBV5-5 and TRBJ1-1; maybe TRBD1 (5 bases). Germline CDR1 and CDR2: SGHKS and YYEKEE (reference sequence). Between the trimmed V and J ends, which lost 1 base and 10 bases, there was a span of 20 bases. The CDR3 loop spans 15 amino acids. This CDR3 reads CASSLSGRAQSGAFF. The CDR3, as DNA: TGTGCCAGCAGCTTGTCGGGCAGGGCCCAGAGTGGAGCTTTCTTT.

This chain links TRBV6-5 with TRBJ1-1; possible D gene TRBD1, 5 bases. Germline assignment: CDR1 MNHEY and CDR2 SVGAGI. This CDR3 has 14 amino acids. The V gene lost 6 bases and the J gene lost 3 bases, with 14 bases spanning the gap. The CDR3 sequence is CASSPGHPDTEAFF. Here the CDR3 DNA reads TGTGCCAGCAGCCCCGGACACCCTGACACTGAAGCTTTCTTT.

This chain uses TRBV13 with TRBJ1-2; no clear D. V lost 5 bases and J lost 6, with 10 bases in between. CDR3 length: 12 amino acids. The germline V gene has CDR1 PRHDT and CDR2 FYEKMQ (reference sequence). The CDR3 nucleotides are TGTGCCAGCAGCCTATTTACGGATGGCTACACCTTC. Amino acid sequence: CASSLFTDGYTF.

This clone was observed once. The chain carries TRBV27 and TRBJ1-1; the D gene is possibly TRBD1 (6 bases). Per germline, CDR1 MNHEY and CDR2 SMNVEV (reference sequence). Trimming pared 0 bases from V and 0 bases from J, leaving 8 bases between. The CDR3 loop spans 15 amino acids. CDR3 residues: CASSLSGGLNTEAFF. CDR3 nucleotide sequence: TGTGCCAGCAGTTTATCGGGGGGGCTGAACACTGAAGCTTTCTTT.

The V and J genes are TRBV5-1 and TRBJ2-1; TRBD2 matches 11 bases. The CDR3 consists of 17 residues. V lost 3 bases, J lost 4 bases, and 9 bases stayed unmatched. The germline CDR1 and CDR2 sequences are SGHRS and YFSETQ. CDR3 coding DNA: TGCGCCAGCAGCTCCCTAGGGCTAGCGGGGGGATACAATGAGCAGTTCTTC. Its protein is CASSSLGLAGGYNEQFF.

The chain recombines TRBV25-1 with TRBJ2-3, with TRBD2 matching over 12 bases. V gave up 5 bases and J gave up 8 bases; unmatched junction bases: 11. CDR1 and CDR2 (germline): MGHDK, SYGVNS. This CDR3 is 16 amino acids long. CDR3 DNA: TGTGCCAGCAGTAGGTGGACTAGCGGGGAATTAGGTACGCAGTATTTT. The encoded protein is CASSRWTSGELGTQYF. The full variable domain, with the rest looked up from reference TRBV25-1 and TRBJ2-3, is EADIYQTPRYLVIGTGKKITLECSQTMGHDKMYWYQQDPGMELHLIHYSYGVNSTEKGDLSSESTVSRIRTEHFPLTLESARPSHTSQYLCASSRWTSGELGTQYFGPGTRLTVL.

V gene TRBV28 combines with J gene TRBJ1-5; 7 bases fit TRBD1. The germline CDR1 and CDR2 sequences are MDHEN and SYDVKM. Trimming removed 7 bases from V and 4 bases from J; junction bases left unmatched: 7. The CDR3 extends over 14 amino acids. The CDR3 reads CASNLVQGNQPQHF. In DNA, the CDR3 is TGTGCCAGCAACCTGGTACAGGGGAATCAGCCCCAGCATTTT.

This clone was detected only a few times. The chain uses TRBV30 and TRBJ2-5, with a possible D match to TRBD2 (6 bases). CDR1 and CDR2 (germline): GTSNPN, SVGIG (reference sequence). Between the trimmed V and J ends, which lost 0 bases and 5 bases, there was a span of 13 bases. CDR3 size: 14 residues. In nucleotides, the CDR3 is TGTGCCTGGAGTGTAGGAGGGGTGACGGAGACCCAGTACTTC. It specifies CAWSVGGVTETQYF.

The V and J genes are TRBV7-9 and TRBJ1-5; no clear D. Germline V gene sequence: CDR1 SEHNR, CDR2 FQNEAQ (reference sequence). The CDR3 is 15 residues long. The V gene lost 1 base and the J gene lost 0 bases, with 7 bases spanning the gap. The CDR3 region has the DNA TGTGCCAGCAGCTTAGGGCAAAATAGCAATCAGCCCCAGCATTTT. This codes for CASSLGQNSNQPQHF.

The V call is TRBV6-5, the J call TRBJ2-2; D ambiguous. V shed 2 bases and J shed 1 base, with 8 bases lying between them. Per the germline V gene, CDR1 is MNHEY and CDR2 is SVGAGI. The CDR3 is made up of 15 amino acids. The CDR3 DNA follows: TGTGCCAGCAGTTACGGGTGGGGGAACACCGGGGAGCTGTTTTTT. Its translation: CASSYGWGNTGELFF.

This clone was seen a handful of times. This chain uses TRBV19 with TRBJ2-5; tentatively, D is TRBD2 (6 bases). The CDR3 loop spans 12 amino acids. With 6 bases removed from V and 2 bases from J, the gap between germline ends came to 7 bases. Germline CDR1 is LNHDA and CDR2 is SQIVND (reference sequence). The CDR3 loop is CASSRGQETQYF. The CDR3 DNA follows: TGTGCCAGTAGCCGGGGGCAAGAGACCCAGTACTTC.

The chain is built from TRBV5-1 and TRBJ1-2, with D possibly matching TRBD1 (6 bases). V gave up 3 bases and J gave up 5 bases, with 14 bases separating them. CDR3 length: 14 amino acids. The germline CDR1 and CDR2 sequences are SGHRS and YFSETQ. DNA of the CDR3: TGCGCCAGCAGCTCCACCGGACAGACGTATGGCTACACCTTC. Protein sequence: CASSSTGQTYGYTF.

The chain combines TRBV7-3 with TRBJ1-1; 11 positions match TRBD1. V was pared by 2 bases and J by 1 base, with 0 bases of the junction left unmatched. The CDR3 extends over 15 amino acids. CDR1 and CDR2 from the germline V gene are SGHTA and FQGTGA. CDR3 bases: TGTGCCAGCAGCTTAGGGACAGGGGGGAACACTGAAGCTTTCTTT. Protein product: CASSLGTGGNTEAFF.